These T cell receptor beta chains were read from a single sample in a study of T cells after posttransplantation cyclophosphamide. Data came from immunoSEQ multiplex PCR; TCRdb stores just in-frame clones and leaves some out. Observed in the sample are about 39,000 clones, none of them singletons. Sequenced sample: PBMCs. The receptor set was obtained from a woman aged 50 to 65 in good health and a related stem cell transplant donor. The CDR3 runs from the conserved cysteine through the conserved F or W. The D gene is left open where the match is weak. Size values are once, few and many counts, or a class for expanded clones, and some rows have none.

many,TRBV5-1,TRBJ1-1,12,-,CASSLVGPEAFF,TGCGCCAGCAGCTTGGTCGGTCCTGAAGCTTTCTTT
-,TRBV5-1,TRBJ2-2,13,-,CASSSRVAGELFF,TGCGCCAGCAGCTCCAGGGTAGCCGGGGAGCTGTTTTTT
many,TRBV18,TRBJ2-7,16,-,CASSPPGQGNSYEQYF,TGTGCCAGCTCACCACCCGGGCAGGGGAACTCCTACGAGCAGTACTTC
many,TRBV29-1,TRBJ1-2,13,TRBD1,CSVVGQGAWGYTF,TGCAGCGTGGTAGGACAGGGGGCATGGGGCTACACCTTC
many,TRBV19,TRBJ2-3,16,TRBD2,CASSIRSGGPSDTQYF,TGTGCCAGTAGTATCCGGAGCGGGGGCCCATCAGATACGCAGTATTTT
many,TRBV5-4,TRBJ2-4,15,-,CASSFFDRAKNIQYF,TGTGCCAGCAGCTTTTTCGACAGGGCCAAAAACATTCAGTACTTC
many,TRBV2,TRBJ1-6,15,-,CASSGAGGPLSPLHF,TGTGCCAGCAGTGGCGCCGGAGGTCCGCTTTCACCCCTCCACTTT
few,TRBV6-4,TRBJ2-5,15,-,CASSDTEGGQETQYF,TGTGCCAGCAGTGACACGGAGGGCGGCCAAGAGACCCAGTACTTC
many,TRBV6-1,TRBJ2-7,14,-,CASRSWSGKDEQYF,TGTGCCAGCAGGTCGTGGTCGGGGAAGGACGAGCAGTACTTC
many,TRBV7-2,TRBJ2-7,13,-,CASGAQGGYEQYF,TGTGCCAGCGGGGCGCAGGGAGGATACGAGCAGTACTTC
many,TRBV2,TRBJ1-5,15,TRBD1,CASSVQGASNQPQHF,TGTGCCAGCAGTGTACAGGGGGCGAGCAATCAGCCCCAGCATTTT
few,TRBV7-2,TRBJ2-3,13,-,CASSFQGIGTQYF,TGTGCCAGCAGCTTCCAGGGGATAGGTACGCAGTATTTT
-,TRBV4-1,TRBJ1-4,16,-,CASRADLGKEGEKLFF,TGCGCCAGCAGAGCCGACCTGGGGAAGGAGGGAGAAAAACTGTTTTTT
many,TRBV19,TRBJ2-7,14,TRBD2,CASSREAVSYEQYF,TGTGCCAGTAGTCGGGAGGCCGTCTCCTACGAGCAGTACTTC
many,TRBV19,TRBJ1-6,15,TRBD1,CASSLRQGADSPLHF,TGTGCCAGTAGCCTAAGACAGGGGGCTGATTCACCCCTCCACTTT
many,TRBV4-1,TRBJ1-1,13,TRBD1,CASSPGTVNEAFF,TGCGCCAGCAGCCCAGGGACAGTTAATGAAGCTTTCTTT
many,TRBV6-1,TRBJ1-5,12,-,CASRAAGVDQHF,TGTGCCAGCCGTGCTGCAGGGGTGGACCAGCATTTT
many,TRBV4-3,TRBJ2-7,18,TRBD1,CASSQEPRGAGGRDEQYF,TGCGCCAGCAGCCAAGAGCCGAGGGGGGCAGGGGGCAGGGACGAGCAGTACTTC
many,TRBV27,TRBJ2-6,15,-,CASSYGGAGANVLTF,TGTGCCAGCAGTTATGGAGGGGCCGGGGCCAACGTCCTGACTTTC
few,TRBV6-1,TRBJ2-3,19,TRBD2,CASSDRSGGRGMFTDTQYF,TGTGCCAGCAGTGACAGAAGCGGGGGGCGGGGGATGTTCACAGATACGCAGTATTTT
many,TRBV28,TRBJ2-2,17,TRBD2,CASSPRGLARGTGELFF,TGTGCCAGCAGCCCCCGGGGACTAGCCAGAGGGACCGGGGAGCTGTTTTTT
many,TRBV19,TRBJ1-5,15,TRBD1,CASSPWDRGDQPQHF,TGTGCCAGTAGTCCCTGGGACAGGGGTGATCAGCCCCAGCATTTT
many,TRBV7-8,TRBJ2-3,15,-,CASSPAGLGGDTQYF,TGTGCCAGCAGCCCAGCGGGTCTTGGAGGAGATACGCAGTATTTT
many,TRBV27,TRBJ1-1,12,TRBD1,CASRAIGGVTFF,TGTGCCAGCAGGGCGATAGGGGGCGTAACCTTCTTT
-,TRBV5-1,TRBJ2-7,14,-,CASSLVSQHYEQYF,TGCGCCAGCAGCTTGGTCTCCCAGCACTACGAGCAGTACTTC
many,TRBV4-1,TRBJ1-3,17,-,CASSRGGVALKGNTIYF,TGCGCCAGCAGCCGGGGCGGGGTTGCCCTAAAGGGAAACACCATATATTTT
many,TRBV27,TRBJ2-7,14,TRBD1,CASSYGTGFYEQYF,TGTGCCAGCAGTTACGGGACAGGGTTTTACGAGCAGTACTTC
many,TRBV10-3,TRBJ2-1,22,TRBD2,CAISERIVTGLAGELKIHEQFF,TGTGCCATCAGTGAGCGAATAGTCACCGGACTAGCGGGGGAGCTGAAAATTCATGAGCAGTTCTTC
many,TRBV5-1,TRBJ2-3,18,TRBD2,CASSLEGTSGGAGDTQYF,TGCGCCAGCAGCTTGGAGGGGACTAGCGGGGGGGCAGGAGATACGCAGTATTTT
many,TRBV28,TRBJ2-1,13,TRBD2,CASSPGGRGEQFF,TGTGCCAGCAGCCCGGGGGGTAGGGGTGAGCAGTTCTTC
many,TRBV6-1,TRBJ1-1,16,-,CASSEVFSFKNTEAFF,TGTGCCAGCAGTGAAGTATTTAGCTTCAAGAACACTGAAGCTTTCTTT
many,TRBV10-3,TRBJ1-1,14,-,CAISQGPSNTEAFF,TGTGCCATCAGCCAGGGGCCATCGAACACTGAAGCTTTCTTT
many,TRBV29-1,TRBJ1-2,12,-,CSVESWQGGYTF,TGCAGCGTTGAATCTTGGCAGGGTGGCTACACCTTC